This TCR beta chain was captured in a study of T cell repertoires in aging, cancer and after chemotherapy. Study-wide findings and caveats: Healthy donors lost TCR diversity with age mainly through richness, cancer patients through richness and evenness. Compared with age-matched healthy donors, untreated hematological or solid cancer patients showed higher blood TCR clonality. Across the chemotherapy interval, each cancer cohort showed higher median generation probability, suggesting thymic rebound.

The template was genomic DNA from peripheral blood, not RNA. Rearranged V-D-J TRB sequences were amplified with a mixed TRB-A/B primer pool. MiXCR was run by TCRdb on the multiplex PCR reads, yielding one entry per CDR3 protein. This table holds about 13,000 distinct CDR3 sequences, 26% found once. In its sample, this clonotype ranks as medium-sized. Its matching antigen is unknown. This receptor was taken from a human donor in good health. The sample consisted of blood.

CDR3 bases: TGTGCCAGCGGTCTCCGGGCCGACTACGAGCAGTACGTC. It translates to CASGLRADYEQYV. J is TRBJ2-7 and V is TRBV6-5; D is undetermined. Trimming cost V 8 bases and J 3 bases, with 14 bases left between them. The CDR3 covers 13 residues. Germline V gene data show CDR1 as MNHEY and CDR2 as SVGAGI.